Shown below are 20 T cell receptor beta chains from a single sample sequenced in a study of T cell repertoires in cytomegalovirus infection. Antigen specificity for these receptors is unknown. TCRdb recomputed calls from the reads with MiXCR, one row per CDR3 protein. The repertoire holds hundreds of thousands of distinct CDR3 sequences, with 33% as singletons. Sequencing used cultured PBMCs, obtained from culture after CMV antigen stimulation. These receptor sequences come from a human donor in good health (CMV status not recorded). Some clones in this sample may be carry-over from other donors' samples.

CDR3 DNA sequence: TGCAGTGCTAGAGAAGCCGGGACAGGGGTATACGAGCAGTACTTC. It specifies CSAREAGTGVYEQYF. The V and J genes are TRBV20-1 and TRBJ2-7, with 10 nucleotides matching TRBD1. CDR3 size: 15 residues. J lost 4 bases, V lost 0 bases, and 6 bases had no gene match. Germline V gene data show CDR1 as DFQATT and CDR2 as SNEGSKA (reference sequence).

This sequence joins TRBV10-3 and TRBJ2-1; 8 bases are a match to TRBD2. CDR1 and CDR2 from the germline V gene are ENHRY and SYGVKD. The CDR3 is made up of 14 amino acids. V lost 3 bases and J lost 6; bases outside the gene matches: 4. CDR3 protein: CAISDRSGSNEQFF. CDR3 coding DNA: TGTGCCATCAGTGACCGGAGCGGGAGCAATGAGCAGTTCTTC.

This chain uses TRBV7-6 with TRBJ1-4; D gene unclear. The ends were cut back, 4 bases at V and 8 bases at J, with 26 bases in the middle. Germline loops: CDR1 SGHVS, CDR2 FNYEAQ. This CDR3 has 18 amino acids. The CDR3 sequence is CASSSYNTRVRMREKLFF. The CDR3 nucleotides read TGTGCCAGCAGCTCATATAATACGAGGGTGCGGATGCGGGAAAAACTGTTTTTT.

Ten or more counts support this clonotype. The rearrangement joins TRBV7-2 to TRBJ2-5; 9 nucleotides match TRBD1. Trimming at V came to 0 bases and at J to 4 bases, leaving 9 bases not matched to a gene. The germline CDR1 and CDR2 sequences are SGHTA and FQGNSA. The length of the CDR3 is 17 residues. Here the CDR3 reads CASSLAPRDRVLETQYF. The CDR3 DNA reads TGTGCCAGCAGCTTAGCACCCCGGGACAGGGTTCTAGAGACCCAGTACTTC.

The CDR3, as DNA: TGTGCCAGTAGTATTGAGGTAGCGGGGGAGGATACGCAGTATTTT. This translates into CASSIEVAGEDTQYF. The genes are TRBV19 and TRBJ2-3, with 9 nucleotides matching TRBD2. The junction had 7 bases not matched to a gene; V was cut back by 3 bases and J by 6 bases. This CDR3 is built from 15 residues. Germline V CDR1 and CDR2: LNHDA, SQIVND (reference sequence).

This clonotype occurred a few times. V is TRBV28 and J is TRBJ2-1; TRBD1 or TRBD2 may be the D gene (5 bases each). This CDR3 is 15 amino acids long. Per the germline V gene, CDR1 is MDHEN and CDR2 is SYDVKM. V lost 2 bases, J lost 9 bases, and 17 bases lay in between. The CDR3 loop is CASSLRVGYGTEQFF. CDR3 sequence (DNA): TGTGCCAGCAGTTTAAGGGTGGGGTACGGGACTGAGCAGTTCTTC.

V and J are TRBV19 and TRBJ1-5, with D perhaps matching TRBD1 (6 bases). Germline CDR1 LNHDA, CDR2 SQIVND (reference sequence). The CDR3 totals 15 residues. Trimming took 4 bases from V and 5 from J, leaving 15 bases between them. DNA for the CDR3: TGTGCCAGTAGTAGACGACAGGAGCCCTATCAGCCCCAGCATTTT. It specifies CASSRRQEPYQPQHF.

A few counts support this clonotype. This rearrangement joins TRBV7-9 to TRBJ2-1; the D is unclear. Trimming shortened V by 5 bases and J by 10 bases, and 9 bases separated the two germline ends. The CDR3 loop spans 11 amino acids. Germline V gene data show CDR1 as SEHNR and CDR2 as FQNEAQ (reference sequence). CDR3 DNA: TGTGCCAGCAGCGAGGTCTCCGAGCAGTTCTTC. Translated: CASSEVSEQFF.

As DNA, the CDR3 is TGTGCCACCGGGGGGAGGGACAGAGAAACCCGGCGCTCCTCTGGGGCCAACGTCCTGACTTTC. This codes for CATGGRDRETRRSSGANVLTF. The V gene is TRBV24-1, the J gene TRBJ2-6, with D perhaps matching TRBD1 or TRBD2 (7 bases each). CDR3 length: 21 residues. Trimming pared 9 bases from V and 0 bases from J, leaving 29 bases between. Germline V gives CDR1 KGHDR, CDR2 SFDVKD.

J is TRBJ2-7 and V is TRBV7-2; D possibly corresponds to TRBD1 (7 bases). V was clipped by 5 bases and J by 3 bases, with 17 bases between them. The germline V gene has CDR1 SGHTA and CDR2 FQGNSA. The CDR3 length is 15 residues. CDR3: CASSRLGQGGYEQYF. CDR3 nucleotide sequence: TGTGCCAGCAGCCGTTTGGGCCAGGGGGGCTACGAGCAGTACTTC.

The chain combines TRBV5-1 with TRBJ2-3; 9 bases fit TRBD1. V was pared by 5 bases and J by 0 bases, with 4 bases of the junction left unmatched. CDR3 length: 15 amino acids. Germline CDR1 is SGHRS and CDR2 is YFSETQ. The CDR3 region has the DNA TGCGCCAGCAGGGACGGGACAGGGAGCACAGATACGCAGTATTTT. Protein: CASRDGTGSTDTQYF.

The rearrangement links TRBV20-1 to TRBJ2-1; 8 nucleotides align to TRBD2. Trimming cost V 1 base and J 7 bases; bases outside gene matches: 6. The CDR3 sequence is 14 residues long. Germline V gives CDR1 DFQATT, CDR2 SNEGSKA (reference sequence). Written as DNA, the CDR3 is TGCAGTGCTAGAGGCAGCGGGAGTGGGAATGAGCAGTTCTTC. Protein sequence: CSARGSGSGNEQFF.

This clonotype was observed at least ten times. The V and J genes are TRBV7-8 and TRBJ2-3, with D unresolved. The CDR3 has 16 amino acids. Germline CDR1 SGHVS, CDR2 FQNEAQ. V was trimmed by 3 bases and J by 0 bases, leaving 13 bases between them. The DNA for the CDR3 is TGTGCCAGCAGCTTCGGCCAGGCAGCAAGCACAGATACGCAGTATTTT. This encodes CASSFGQAASTDTQYF. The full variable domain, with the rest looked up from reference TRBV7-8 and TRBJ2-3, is GAGVSQSPRYKVAKRGQDVALRCDPISGHVSLFWYQQALGQGPEFLTYFQNEAQLDKSGLPSDRFFAERPEGSVSTLKIQRTQQEDSAVYLCASSFGQAASTDTQYFGPGTRLTVL.

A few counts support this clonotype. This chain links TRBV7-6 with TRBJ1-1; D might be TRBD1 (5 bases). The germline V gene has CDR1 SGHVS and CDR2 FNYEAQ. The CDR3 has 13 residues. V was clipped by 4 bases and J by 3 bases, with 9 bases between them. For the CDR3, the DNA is TGTGCCAGCAGCTATAAAGGGGACACTGAAGCTTTCTTT. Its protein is CASSYKGDTEAFF.

CDR3 region: CSARDGGGGMEQFF. The CDR3 DNA is TGCAGTGCTAGAGATGGGGGTGGAGGCATGGAGCAGTTCTTC. The chain links TRBV20-1 to TRBJ2-1, with D perhaps being TRBD1 or TRBD2 (5 bases each). Germline CDR1 DFQATT, CDR2 SNEGSKA (reference sequence). V was pared by 0 bases and J by 10 bases, with 16 bases between. The CDR3 length is 14 residues.

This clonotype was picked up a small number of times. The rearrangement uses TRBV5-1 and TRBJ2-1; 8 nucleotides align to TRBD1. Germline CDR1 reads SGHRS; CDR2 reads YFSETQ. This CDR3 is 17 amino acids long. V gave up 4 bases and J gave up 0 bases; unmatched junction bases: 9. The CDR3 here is CASSRDSTGGSYNEQFF. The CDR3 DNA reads TGCGCCAGCAGCCGAGACTCCACAGGGGGCTCCTACAATGAGCAGTTCTTC.

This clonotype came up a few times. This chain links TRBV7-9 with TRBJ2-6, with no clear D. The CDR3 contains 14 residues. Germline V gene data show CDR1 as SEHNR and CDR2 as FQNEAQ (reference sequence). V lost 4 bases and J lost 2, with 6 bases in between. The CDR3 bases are TGTGCCAGCAGCTCTGGGGCTGGGGCCAACGTCCTGACTTTC. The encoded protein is CASSSGAGANVLTF.

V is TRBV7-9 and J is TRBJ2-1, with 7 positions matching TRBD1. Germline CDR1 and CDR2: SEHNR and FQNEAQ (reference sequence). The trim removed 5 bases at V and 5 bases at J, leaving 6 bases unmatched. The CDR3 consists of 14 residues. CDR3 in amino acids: CASSPGQKNNEQFF. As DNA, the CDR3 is TGTGCCAGCAGCCCGGGACAGAAGAACAATGAGCAGTTCTTC.

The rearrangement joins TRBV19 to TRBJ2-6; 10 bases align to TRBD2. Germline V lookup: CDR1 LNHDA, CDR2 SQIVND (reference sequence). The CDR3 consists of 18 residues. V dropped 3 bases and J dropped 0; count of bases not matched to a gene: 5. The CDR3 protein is CASSISGRAHSGANVLTF. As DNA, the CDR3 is TGTGCCAGTAGTATCAGCGGGAGGGCCCACTCTGGGGCCAACGTCCTGACTTTC.

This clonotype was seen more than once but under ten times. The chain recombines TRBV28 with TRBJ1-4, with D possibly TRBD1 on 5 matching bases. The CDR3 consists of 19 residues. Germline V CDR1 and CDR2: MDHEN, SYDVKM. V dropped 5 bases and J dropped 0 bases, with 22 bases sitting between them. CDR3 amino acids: CASSARPGRTVATNEKLFF. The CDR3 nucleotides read TGTGCCAGCAGTGCGAGACCGGGACGGACCGTTGCAACTAATGAAAAACTGTTTTTT. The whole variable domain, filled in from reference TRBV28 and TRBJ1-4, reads DVKVTQSSRYLVKRTGEKVFLECVQDMDHENMFWYRQDPGLGLRLIYFSYDVKMKEKGDIPEGYSVSREKKERFSLILESASTNQTSMYLCASSARPGRTVATNEKLFFGSGTQLSVL.